This T cell receptor (beta chain) derives from a study of breast tumors, draining lymph nodes, adjacent tissues. Points from the study as a whole: The data were judged consistent with most tumor T cells coming from lymph node and expanding in tumor. The lymph node origin of tumor T cells was framed as consistent with a hypothesis, not demonstrated.

This clonotype was counted ten times or more. The antigen remains undetermined. Breast cancer patients provided tissue from their axillary draining lymph nodes. TCRdb reprocessed the multiplex PCR reads with MiXCR, giving one entry per CDR3 protein. The sample holds approximately 150,000 distinct CDR3 sequences, 30% to 40% seen once. The sequence derives from a female donor with breast cancer. Some clones in this sample may be carry-over from other donors' samples. The sample comprised axillary lymph node tissue.

The chain's CDR3 is CASSPPPFRGDNEQFF. The CDR3 nucleotides read TGTGCCAGCTCACCACCTCCGTTCCGGGGGGACAATGAGCAGTTCTTC. The chain has TRBV18 and TRBJ2-1; 7 nucleotides line up with TRBD2. Per the germline V gene, CDR1 is KGHSH and CDR2 is LQKENI. Trimming at V came to 0 bases and at J to 5 bases, leaving 7 bases not matched to a gene. This CDR3 is built from 16 residues. Filled out from reference TRBV18 and TRBJ2-1, the complete variable domain reads NAGVMQNPRHLVRRRGQEARLRCSPMKGHSHVYWYRQLPEEGLKFMVYLQKENIIDESGMPKERFSAEFPKEGPSILRIQQVVRGDSAAYFCASSPPPFRGDNEQFFGPGTRLTVL.